The clone carrying this T cell receptor (beta chain) has just a few counts. Antigen: not known. The data are from a study of identical twins. Broader study findings: Not following the same donors, the study drew its conclusions from cross-sectional statistical analysis.

With template switching, a universal primer site was added, and the cDNA carried unique molecular identifiers. TCRdb used MiXCR to reprocess the 5' RACE reads, holding one entry per CDR3 protein. The sample comprises more than 1.5 million distinct CDR3 sequences, more than 30% of which are singletons, and around 0.3% rests with the top ten. The CDR3 is 13 residues long. V lost 5 bases to trimming and J lost 4 bases, with 11 bases between them. Germline V gene lookup returns CDR1 MNHEY and CDR2 SVGAGI. The chain has TRBV6-5 and TRBJ2-5; D is unresolved. Material for sequencing was cord blood. This sequence originates from a newborn girl in good health. CDR3 amino acids: CASSRVRRETQYF. CDR3 sequence (DNA): TGTGCCAGCAGTCGAGTTAGAAGAGAGACCCAGTACTTC.